A selection of T cell receptor beta chains follows, all from one sample in a study of T-cell reconstitution after alpha-beta-depleted transplantation in children. MiXCR, applied by TCRdb to the PCR reads, yields one record per CDR3 protein. The table lists about 150,000 distinct CDR3 sequences, around 10% of them singletons, with 13% in the top ten. This specimen consisted of PBMCs, obtained before TCRalphabeta/CD19-depleted stem cell transplant. These receptors came from a boy aged 2 to 10 with acute myeloid leukemia, due to receive a stem cell transplant. CDR3s include the opening cysteine and the closing phenylalanine or tryptophan. The D gene is left open where the match is weak. The listing skips clone size in some rows; elsewhere it reads once, few, many or a size class.

cdr3_aa: CASSLGGFTVSGNTIYF; cdr3_nt: TGTGCCAGCAGCTTAGGAGGTTTTACAGTCTCTGGAAACACCATATATTTT; v_call: TRBV11-3; d_call: NA; clone_size: many; j_call: TRBJ1-3
cdr3_aa: CASSQDRDPRFF; cdr3_nt: TGTGCCAGCAGCCAAGACCGGGACCCGAGGTTCTTC; v_call: TRBV4-2; d_call: NA; clone_size: many; j_call: TRBJ2-1
cdr3_aa: CASSNPGVRTEAFF; cdr3_nt: TGTGCCAGCAGCAATCCAGGGGTAAGGACTGAAGCTTTCTTT; v_call: TRBV9; d_call: NA; clone_size: NA; j_call: TRBJ1-1
cdr3_aa: CAISGSTDMIGAYGEQFF; cdr3_nt: TGTGCCATCAGTGGGAGTACCGACATGATAGGAGCCTACGGGGAGCAGTTCTTC; v_call: TRBV10-3; d_call: NA; clone_size: many; j_call: TRBJ2-1
cdr3_aa: CATLGAHEQFF; cdr3_nt: TGTGCCACCCTCGGGGCACATGAGCAGTTCTTC; v_call: TRBV15; d_call: NA; clone_size: many; j_call: TRBJ2-1
cdr3_aa: CASSDPRGGRVTQYF; cdr3_nt: TGTGCCAGCAGTGACCCGCGGGGGGGCAGGGTGACCCAGTACTTC; v_call: TRBV6-1; d_call: TRBD2; clone_size: many; j_call: TRBJ2-5
cdr3_aa: CASSLGQRSYEQYF; cdr3_nt: TGTGCCAGCAGTTTGGGACAAAGATCCTACGAGCAGTACTTC; v_call: TRBV6-5; d_call: NA; clone_size: many; j_call: TRBJ2-7
cdr3_aa: CASSLGGAQYNEQFF; cdr3_nt: TGTGCCAGCAGCTTGGGGGGGGCGCAGTACAATGAGCAGTTCTTC; v_call: TRBV5-4; d_call: NA; clone_size: NA; j_call: TRBJ2-1
cdr3_aa: CASSFAGYEQFF; cdr3_nt: TGTGCCAGCAGTTTTGCAGGGTACGAGCAGTTCTTC; v_call: TRBV12-3/TRBV12-4; d_call: NA; clone_size: many; j_call: TRBJ2-1
cdr3_aa: CAWMDAAKYEQYF; cdr3_nt: TGTGCCTGGATGGATGCGGCGAAATACGAGCAGTACTTC; v_call: TRBV30; d_call: NA; clone_size: many; j_call: TRBJ2-7
cdr3_aa: CASRPLGGTPLHF; cdr3_nt: TGTGCCAGCAGACCACTTGGGGGGACACCCCTCCACTTT; v_call: TRBV6-1; d_call: NA; clone_size: few; j_call: TRBJ1-6
cdr3_aa: CSVEERGTDTQYF; cdr3_nt: TGCAGCGTTGAAGAGAGGGGCACAGATACGCAGTATTTT; v_call: TRBV29-1; d_call: NA; clone_size: many; j_call: TRBJ2-3
cdr3_aa: CASSLRSTDTQYF; cdr3_nt: TGCGCCAGCAGCTTGAGGAGCACAGATACGCAGTATTTT; v_call: TRBV5-1; d_call: NA; clone_size: many; j_call: TRBJ2-3
cdr3_aa: CAGRGGPGNTIYF; cdr3_nt: TGTGCCGGGAGAGGTGGCCCTGGAAACACCATATATTTT; v_call: TRBV30; d_call: NA; clone_size: many; j_call: TRBJ1-3
cdr3_aa: CASSPTGEGYTEAFF; cdr3_nt: TGTGCCAGCAGTCCGACAGGGGAGGGTTACACTGAAGCTTTCTTT; v_call: TRBV6-5; d_call: TRBD1; clone_size: many; j_call: TRBJ1-1
cdr3_aa: CASSPLRGGHYNEQFF; cdr3_nt: TGTGCCAGCAGCCCCTTAAGAGGGGGGCACTACAATGAGCAGTTCTTC; v_call: TRBV7-2; d_call: NA; clone_size: many; j_call: TRBJ2-1
cdr3_aa: CAISESSGGNQPQHF; cdr3_nt: TGTGCCATCAGTGAGTCTTCAGGAGGCAATCAGCCCCAGCATTTT; v_call: TRBV10-3; d_call: NA; clone_size: many; j_call: TRBJ1-5
cdr3_aa: CASSVKGRDEQFF; cdr3_nt: TGCGCCAGCAGCGTCAAGGGTAGGGATGAGCAGTTCTTC; v_call: TRBV5-1; d_call: NA; clone_size: many; j_call: TRBJ2-1
cdr3_aa: CSAMGYPIYNEQFF; cdr3_nt: TGCAGTGCTATGGGCTACCCCATCTACAATGAGCAGTTCTTC; v_call: TRBV20-1; d_call: NA; clone_size: many; j_call: TRBJ2-1
cdr3_aa: CASSHRDIDQPQHF; cdr3_nt: TGTGCCAGCAGCCACCGGGACATAGATCAGCCCCAGCATTTT; v_call: TRBV5-6; d_call: NA; clone_size: many; j_call: TRBJ1-5
cdr3_aa: CAILSSATSYNEQFF; cdr3_nt: TGTGCCATCCTAAGCAGTGCAACTTCCTACAATGAGCAGTTCTTC; v_call: TRBV2; d_call: NA; clone_size: many; j_call: TRBJ2-1
cdr3_aa: CASSYGSNEQFF; cdr3_nt: TGTGCCAGCAGTTACGGGTCCAATGAGCAGTTCTTC; v_call: TRBV6-6; d_call: NA; clone_size: many; j_call: TRBJ2-1
cdr3_aa: CASSLDGYQPQHF; cdr3_nt: TGTGCCAGCAGTTTAGACGGGTATCAGCCCCAGCATTTT; v_call: TRBV12-3/TRBV12-4; d_call: NA; clone_size: many; j_call: TRBJ1-5
cdr3_aa: CASSRQGRGTQYF; cdr3_nt: TGTGCCAGCAGCCGACAGGGCCGAGGGACCCAGTACTTC; v_call: TRBV6-1; d_call: TRBD1; clone_size: many; j_call: TRBJ2-5
cdr3_aa: CASRRTAGANVLTF; cdr3_nt: TGTGCCAGCAGGAGGACAGCTGGGGCCAACGTCCTGACTTTC; v_call: TRBV2; d_call: NA; clone_size: many; j_call: TRBJ2-6
cdr3_aa: CASSFRDPNQPQHF; cdr3_nt: TGTGCCAGCAGTTTCAGGGATCCCAATCAGCCCCAGCATTTT; v_call: TRBV28; d_call: NA; clone_size: many; j_call: TRBJ1-5
cdr3_aa: CASSITASPNEKLFF; cdr3_nt: TGTGCCAGTAGTATTACAGCCAGCCCTAATGAAAAACTGTTTTTT; v_call: TRBV19; d_call: NA; clone_size: medium-sized; j_call: TRBJ1-4
cdr3_aa: CAWSPGTEAFF; cdr3_nt: TGTGCCTGGAGTCCTGGCACTGAAGCTTTCTTT; v_call: TRBV30; d_call: NA; clone_size: many; j_call: TRBJ1-1
cdr3_aa: CASSPPGQTISSYNEQFF; cdr3_nt: TGTGCCAGCAGTCCTCCGGGACAGACAATATCCTCCTACAATGAGCAGTTCTTC; v_call: TRBV6-1; d_call: TRBD1; clone_size: many; j_call: TRBJ2-1
cdr3_aa: CASSFVGETQYF; cdr3_nt: TGTGCCAGCAGCTTTGTGGGGGAGACCCAGTACTTC; v_call: TRBV5-6; d_call: NA; clone_size: many; j_call: TRBJ2-5
cdr3_aa: CASTAQTSYEQYF; cdr3_nt: TGTGCCAGCACCGCCCAGACCTCCTACGAGCAGTACTTC; v_call: TRBV12-3/TRBV12-4; d_call: NA; clone_size: many; j_call: TRBJ2-7